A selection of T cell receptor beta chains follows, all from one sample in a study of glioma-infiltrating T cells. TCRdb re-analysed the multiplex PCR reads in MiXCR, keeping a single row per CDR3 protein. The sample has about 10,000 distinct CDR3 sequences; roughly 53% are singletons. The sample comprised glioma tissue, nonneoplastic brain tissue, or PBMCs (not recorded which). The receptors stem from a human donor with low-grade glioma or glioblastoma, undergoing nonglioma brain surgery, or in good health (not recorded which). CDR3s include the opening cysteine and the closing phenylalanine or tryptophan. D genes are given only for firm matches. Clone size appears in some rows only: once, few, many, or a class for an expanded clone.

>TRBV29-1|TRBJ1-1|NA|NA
TGCAGCGTTGAGGGGCAGCACAACGGAGGGGCTTTCTTT
CSVEGQHNGGAFF
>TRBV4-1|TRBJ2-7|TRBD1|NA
TGCGCCAGCAGGCAAGGACCAAGCAGGACAGGCTCCTACAAGCAGTACTTC
CASRQGPSRTGSYKQYF
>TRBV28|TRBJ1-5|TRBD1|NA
TGTGCCAGCAGTCGGCAGGGGGTTAGCAATCAGCCCCAGCATTTT
CASSRQGVSNQPQHF
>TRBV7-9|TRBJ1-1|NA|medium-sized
TGTGCCAGCAGCCAACCGGGACACATAGACCGGAACACTGAAGCTTTCTTT
CASSQPGHIDRNTEAFF
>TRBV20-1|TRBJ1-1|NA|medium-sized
TGCAGTGCTAGTGAAGGGGGAGGTGCTTTCTTT
CSASEGGGAFF
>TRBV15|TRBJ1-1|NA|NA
TGTGCCACCAGCAGCGGACATCACGGTGGGGCTTTCTTT
CATSSGHHGGAFF
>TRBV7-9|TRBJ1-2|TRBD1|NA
TGTGCCAGCAGCCCAACCGGGACAGGGGGTTACGGGGATGGGTACACCTTC
CASSPTGTGGYGDGYTF
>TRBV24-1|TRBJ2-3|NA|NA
TGTGCCACCAGTGCGCCGGACCTATCGAGCACAGATACTCAGTATTTT
CATSAPDLSSTDTQYF
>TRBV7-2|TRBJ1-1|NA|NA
TGTGCCAGCAGCTTACGGGTGAACACTGAATCTTTTTTT
CASSLRVNTESFF
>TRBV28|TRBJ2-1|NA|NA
TGTGCCAGCAGCCCACAGGGCACCGGGGAGCAGTTCTTC
CASSPQGTGEQFF
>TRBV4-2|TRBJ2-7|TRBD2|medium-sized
TGTGCCAGCAGCCAAGCAACGATCCTAGCTAGCGGGGGCGAGCAGTACTTC
CASSQATILASGGEQYF
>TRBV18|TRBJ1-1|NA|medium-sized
TGTGCCACTCGGGGACATATGAACACTGAAGCTTTCTTT
CATRGHMNTEAFF
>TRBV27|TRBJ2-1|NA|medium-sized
TGTGCCAGCTGCACATGGGGCCGGAGAGGCTCCTACAATGAGCAGTTCTTC
CASCTWGRRGSYNEQFF
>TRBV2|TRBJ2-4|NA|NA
TGTGCCAGAAGTGAAGGGACCCCCCGAAACATTAAGTACTTC
CARSEGTPRNIKYF
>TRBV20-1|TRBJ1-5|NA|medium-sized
TGCAGTGCTAGAAAGGTAGGAGGTAACAAACAGCCCCAGCATTTT
CSARKVGGNKQPQHF
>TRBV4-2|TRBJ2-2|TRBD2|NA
TGTGCCAGCAGCCCACTAGCGGGAGACACCTACGAGCTGTTTTTT
CASSPLAGDTYELFF
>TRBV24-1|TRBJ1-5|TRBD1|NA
TGTGCCAAGCTCATCCGGACAGGAGTTAATAAGCACCAGCATTTT
CAKLIRTGVNKHQHF
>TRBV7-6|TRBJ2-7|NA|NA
TGTTCCAGCAGCTTAGGACGGCCCGAGCAGTACTTC
CSSSLGRPEQYF
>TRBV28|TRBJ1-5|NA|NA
TGTGCCAGCAGTTTTCAGGGTAGGAGCAATCAGCCCAAGCATTTT
CASSFQGRSNQPKHF
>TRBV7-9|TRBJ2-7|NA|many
TGTGCCAGCAGTCTCTCCTTAACGGACACTCTCCCGTACGAGCAGTACTTC
CASSLSLTDTLPYEQYF
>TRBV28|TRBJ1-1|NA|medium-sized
TGTGCCAGCAGTTTAGAATCCCCGGATCTCGCTTTCTTT
CASSLESPDLAFF
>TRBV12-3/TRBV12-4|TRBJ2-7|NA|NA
TGTGCCAGCAGTATGGAAGGTAATTCCAACGAGCAGTACTTC
CASSMEGNSNEQYF
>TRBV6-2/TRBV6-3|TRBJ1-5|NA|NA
TGTGCCAGCACCTTCCAGGTTATCGGGTATCAGCCCCAGCATTTT
CASTFQVIGYQPQHF
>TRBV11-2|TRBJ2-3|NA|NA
TGTGCCAGCAGCTTAGATAATAGAAGGAGGGCCCGGGATACGCAGTATTTT
CASSLDNRRRARDTQYF
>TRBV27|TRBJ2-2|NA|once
TGCGCCAGAAGTTTCTCCGGGGCTCCAGGGGAGCTGTTTTTT
CARSFSGAPGELFF
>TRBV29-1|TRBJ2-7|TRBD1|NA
TGCAGCGTGTGGACAGGTAATTACTACGAGCAGTACTTC
CSVWTGNYYEQYF
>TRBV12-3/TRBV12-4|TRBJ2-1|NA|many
TGTGCCAGCACGGGGATTTCCAATGAGCAGTTCTTC
CASTGISNEQFF
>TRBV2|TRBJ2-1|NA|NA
TGTGCCAACACCGGCAGTTCCTACAATGAGCAGTTCTTC
CANTGSSYNEQFF
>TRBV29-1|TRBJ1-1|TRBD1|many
TGCAGCGGAGACAGGGGCAACACTGAAGCTTTCTTT
CSGDRGNTEAFF
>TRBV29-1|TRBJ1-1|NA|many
TGCAGCGTTGTAATAGGGGCGAACACTGAAGCTTTCTTT
CSVVIGANTEAFF
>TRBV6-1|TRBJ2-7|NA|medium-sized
TGTGCCAGCAGTAAAGGGAACCTCTACGAGCAGTACTTC
CASSKGNLYEQYF
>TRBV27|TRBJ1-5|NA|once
TGTGCCAGCACCGTGGCGTGGAGTTCGATTAGCAATCAGCCCCAGCATTTT
CASTVAWSSISNQPQHF
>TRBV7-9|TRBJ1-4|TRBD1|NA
TGTGCCAGCAGCTTTGACAGGGGGCGGTCGGGGCTCCAGGAAAAACTGTTTTTT
CASSFDRGRSGLQEKLFF
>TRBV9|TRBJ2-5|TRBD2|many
TGTGCCAGCAGCGTAGGTGAGGGCGGGAGGAGGGCAGAGACCCAGTACTTC
CASSVGEGGRRAETQYF
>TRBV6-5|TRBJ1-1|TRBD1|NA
TGTGCCAGCAGTTACTCAAAATCCCCTTCGACAGGGGGATTGAACACTGAAGCTTTCTTT
CASSYSKSPSTGGLNTEAFF
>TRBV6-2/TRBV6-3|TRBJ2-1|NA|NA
TGTGCCAGCGGCACTCGTAAGGTAGACAATGAGCAGTTCTTC
CASGTRKVDNEQFF
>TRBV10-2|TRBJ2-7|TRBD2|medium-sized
TGCGCCAGCAGGGGACTAGCGGGACTCAACGAGCAGTACTTC
CASRGLAGLNEQYF
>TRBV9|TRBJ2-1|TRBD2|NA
TGTACCGTCAGTACTAGCGGGAAATTGGATGAGCAGTTCTTC
CTVSTSGKLDEQFF
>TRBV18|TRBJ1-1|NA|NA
TGTGCCAGCTGCCCTCAGTTGAAGACTGAAGCTTTCTTT
CASCPQLKTEAFF
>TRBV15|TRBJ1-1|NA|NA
TGTGCCACCAGAGGGGACCGGAACACTGAAGCTTTCTTT
CATRGDRNTEAFF
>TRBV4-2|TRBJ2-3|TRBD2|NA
TGTGCCAGCAGCCCACTAGCGGGAGGGCTATGGGATACGCAGTATTTT
CASSPLAGGLWDTQYF
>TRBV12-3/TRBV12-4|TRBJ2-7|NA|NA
TGTGCTAGCAGTTTTGCAGGTAATTCCTACGAGCAGTACTTC
CASSFAGNSYEQYF
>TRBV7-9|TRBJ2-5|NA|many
TGTGCCAGCAGCCCACACCAAGAGACCCAGTACTTC
CASSPHQETQYF
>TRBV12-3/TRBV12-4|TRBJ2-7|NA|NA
TGTGCCAGCACCCTTGGGGTTGAATACGGGCAGTACTTC
CASTLGVEYGQYF
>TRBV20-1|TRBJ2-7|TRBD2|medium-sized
TGCAGTGCTAGATGGTCCCTAGCGGGAGAAGGTGACGAGCAGTACTTC
CSARWSLAGEGDEQYF
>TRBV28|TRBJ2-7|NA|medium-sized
TGTGCCAGCAACCTAAGTGGGCGGGAACTAGGCGACGAGCAGTACTTC
CASNLSGRELGDEQYF
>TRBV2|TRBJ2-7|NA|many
TGTGCCACCGGGCCTGAGGAGCAGTACTTC
CATGPEEQYF
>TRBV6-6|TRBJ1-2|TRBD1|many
TGTGCCAGCAGTTACTCCGGGACAGGCCCCCCAAAGGACTATGGCTACACCTTC
CASSYSGTGPPKDYGYTF
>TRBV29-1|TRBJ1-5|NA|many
TGCAGCGTTGAGGGTGAAGGGGGCAATCAGCCCCAGCATTTT
CSVEGEGGNQPQHF
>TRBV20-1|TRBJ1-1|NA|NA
TGCAGTGCTTCGCCTATATGTACTGAGGCTTTCTTT
CSASPICTEAFF
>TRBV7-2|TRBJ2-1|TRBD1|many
TGTGCCAGCAGCCCCCCGGGACAGAACAATGAGCAGTTCTTC
CASSPPGQNNEQFF
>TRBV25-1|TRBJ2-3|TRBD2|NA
TGTGCCAGCAGTGATGGACTAGCTGCTTACACAGATACGCAGTATTTT
CASSDGLAAYTDTQYF
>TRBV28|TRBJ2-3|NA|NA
TGTGCCAGCAGTGCCCAAGGGCCCAGCGCAGATACGCAGTGTTTT
CASSAQGPSADTQCF
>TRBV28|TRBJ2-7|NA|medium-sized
TGTGCCAGCAGTCCCCGTTCCTACGAGCAGTACTTC
CASSPRSYEQYF
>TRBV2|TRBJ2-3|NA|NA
TGTGCCAGCAGTCTGCGGGAAGGGAATCAGCCCCAGTATTTT
CASSLREGNQPQYF
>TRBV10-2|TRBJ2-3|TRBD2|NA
TGCGCCATCAGTGGGACTATCGGGAGGAGCACAGATACGCAGTATTTT
CAISGTIGRSTDTQYF
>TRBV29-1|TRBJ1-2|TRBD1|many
TGCAGCGTTCGGGGACAGGGGACCGGCTACACCTTC
CSVRGQGTGYTF
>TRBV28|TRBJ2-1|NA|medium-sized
TGTGCCAGCAGTAAAAGCGCCTTGAGCTCCTACAATGAGCAGTTCTTC
CASSKSALSSYNEQFF
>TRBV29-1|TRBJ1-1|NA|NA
TGCAGCGTTGAAGATTGGTGTAGGACAGTGGGCTACACTGAAGCTTTCTTT
CSVEDWCRTVGYTEAFF
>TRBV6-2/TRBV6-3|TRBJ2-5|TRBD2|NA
TGTGCCAGCAGTTACGCGATAGCGGGCGGCCTATCTAACCAAGAGACACAGTACTTC
CASSYAIAGGLSNQETQYF